The entry that follows covers one T cell receptor (beta chain) sequence. Its antigen is still unknown. V dropped 6 bases and J dropped 10; count of bases not matched to a gene: 14. Germline V gene lookup returns CDR1 MNHEY and CDR2 SMNVEV (reference sequence). The CDR3 loop spans 15 amino acids. The data derive from a study of T cells after yellow fever vaccination. Study-wide results and caveats: Re-detected after boosting: most primary clones, almost 98% of CD4 and 80% to 90% of CD8. The secondary response peaked faster, at day 5 versus 15, but was weaker. In FACS-sorted repertoires, abundant clonotypes from the bulk population could appear as contaminants. Clonotypes shared by both compartments, CD4 and CD8, made up a small share.

TCRdb called the 5' RACE reads again in MiXCR, with one record for every CDR3 protein. The sample lists 400,000 to 650,000 distinct CDR3 sequences, 20% to 25% occurring once. V usage is TRBV27 and J usage is TRBJ2-1, with 8 positions matching TRBD2. This receptor was taken from a man between 18 and 29 years old who received the YFV17D yellow fever vaccine. This specimen consisted of PBMCs, obtained approximately 22 days after the first yellow fever vaccination. The CDR3 here is CASRLTSELLWEQFF. The CDR3 DNA follows: TGTGCCAGCAGATTGACTAGCGAGTTGCTTTGGGAGCAGTTCTTC.